Below are 2 T cell receptor beta chains sequenced from a single sample in a study of T cells in localized non-small cell lung cancer. Clones were read by immunoSEQ multiplex PCR, and TCRdb kept only the in-frame ones, dropping some. This table holds about 2,800 clones, 17% found once. Here the sequenced sample was lung tumor tissue, taken before any cancer treatment. All receptors derive from a woman aged 40-69 years with stage II lung adenocarcinoma.

The genes are TRBV11-3 and TRBJ1-2; TRBD1 matches at 9 bases. The CDR3 is 15 amino acids. J gave up 8 bases and V 4 bases, and 11 bases lay outside the gene matches. CDR1 and CDR2 (germline): SGHNT, YENEEA. CDR3 DNA: TGTGCCAGCAGCTCCCCCGGGACAGGGTTGGCGGGCTACACCTTC. Translation gives CASSSPGTGLAGYTF.

The chain employs TRBV29-1 and TRBJ1-2; D perhaps matches TRBD1 (5 bases). V was trimmed by 6 bases and J by 4 bases, leaving 12 bases between them. Germline CDR1 SQVTM, CDR2 ANQGSEA. CDR3 length equals 12 residues. This CDR3 reads CSVGRPFYGYTF. The DNA of the CDR3 is TGCAGCGTGGGGCGCCCCTTCTATGGCTACACCTTC. Looking up the rest from reference TRBV29-1 and TRBJ1-2 gives the full variable domain: SAVISQKPSRDICQRGTSLTIQCQVDSQVTMMFWYRQQPGQSLTLIATANQGSEATYESGFVIDKFPISRPNLTFSTLTVSNMSPEDSSIYLCSVGRPFYGYTFGSGTRLTVV.